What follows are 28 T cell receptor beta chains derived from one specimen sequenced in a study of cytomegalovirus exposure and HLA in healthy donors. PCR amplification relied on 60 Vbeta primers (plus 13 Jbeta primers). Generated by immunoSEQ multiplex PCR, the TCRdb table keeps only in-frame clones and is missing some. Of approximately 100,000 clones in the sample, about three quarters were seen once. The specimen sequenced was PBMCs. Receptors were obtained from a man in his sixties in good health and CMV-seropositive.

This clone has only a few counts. The CDR3 DNA is TGTGCTAGTGGTTTTCAGGGCTCTGGGGCCAACGTCCTGACTTTC. Amino acid sequence: CASGFQGSGANVLTF. The chain couples TRBV12-5 to TRBJ2-6; perhaps TRBD1 as D (5 bases). V gave up 3 bases and J gave up 0 bases, with 6 bases separating them. Germline-derived CDR1 and CDR2 are LGHNT and FRNRAP. This CDR3 contains 15 residues. Together with reference TRBV12-5 and TRBJ2-6, the CDR3 gives the full variable domain: DARVTQTPRHKVTEMGQEVTMRCQPILGHNTVFWYRQTMMQGLELLAYFRNRAPLDDSGMPKDRFSAEMPDATLATLKIQPSEPRDSAVYFCASGFQGSGANVLTFGAGSRLTVL.

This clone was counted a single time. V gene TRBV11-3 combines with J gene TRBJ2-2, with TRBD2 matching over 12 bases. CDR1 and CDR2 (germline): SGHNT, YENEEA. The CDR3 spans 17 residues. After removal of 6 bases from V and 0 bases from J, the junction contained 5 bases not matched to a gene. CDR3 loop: CASSPTSGGPNTGELFF. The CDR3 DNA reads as TGTGCCAGCAGTCCGACTAGCGGGGGCCCGAACACCGGGGAGCTGTTTTTT.

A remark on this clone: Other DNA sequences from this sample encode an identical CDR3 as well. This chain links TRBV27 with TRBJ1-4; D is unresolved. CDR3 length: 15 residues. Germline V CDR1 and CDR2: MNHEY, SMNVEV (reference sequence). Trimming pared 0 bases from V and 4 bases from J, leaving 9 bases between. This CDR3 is CASSLSPGFNEKLFF. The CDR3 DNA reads TGTGCCAGCAGTTTATCGCCGGGGTTTAATGAAAAACTGTTTTTT.

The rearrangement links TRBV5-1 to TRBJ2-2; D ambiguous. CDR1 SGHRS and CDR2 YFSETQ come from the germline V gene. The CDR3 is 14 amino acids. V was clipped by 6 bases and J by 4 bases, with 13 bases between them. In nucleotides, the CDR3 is TGCGCCAGCATAGCTGGGTCGGGCACCGGGGAGCTGTTTTTT. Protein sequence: CASIAGSGTGELFF.

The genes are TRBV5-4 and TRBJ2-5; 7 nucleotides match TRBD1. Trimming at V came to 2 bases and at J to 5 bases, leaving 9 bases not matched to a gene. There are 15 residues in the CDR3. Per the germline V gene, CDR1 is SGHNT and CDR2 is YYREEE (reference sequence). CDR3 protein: CASSFKRGPGETQYF. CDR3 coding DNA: TGTGCCAGCAGCTTTAAAAGGGGGCCAGGGGAGACCCAGTACTTC.

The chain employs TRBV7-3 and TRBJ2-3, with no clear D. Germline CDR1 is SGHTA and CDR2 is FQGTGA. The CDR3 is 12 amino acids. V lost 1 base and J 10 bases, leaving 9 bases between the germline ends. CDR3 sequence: CASSLMGRAQYF. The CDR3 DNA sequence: TGTGCCAGCAGCTTAATGGGTCGGGCGCAGTATTTT.

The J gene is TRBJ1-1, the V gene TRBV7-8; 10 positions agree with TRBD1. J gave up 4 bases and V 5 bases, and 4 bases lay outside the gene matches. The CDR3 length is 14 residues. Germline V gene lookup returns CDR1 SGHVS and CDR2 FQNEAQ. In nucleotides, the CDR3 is TGTGCCAGCAGCATGACAGGGGGCTTCACTGAAGCTTTCTTT. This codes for CASSMTGGFTEAFF.

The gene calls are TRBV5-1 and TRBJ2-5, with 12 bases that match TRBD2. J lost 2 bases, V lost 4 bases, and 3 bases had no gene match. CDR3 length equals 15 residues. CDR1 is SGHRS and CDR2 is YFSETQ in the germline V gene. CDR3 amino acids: CASSTTSGGQETQYF. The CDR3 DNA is TGCGCCAGCAGCACTACTAGCGGGGGGCAAGAGACCCAGTACTTC. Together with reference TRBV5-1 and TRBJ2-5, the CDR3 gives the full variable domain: KAGVTQTPRYLIKTRGQQVTLSCSPISGHRSVSWYQQTPGQGLQFLFEYFSETQRNKGNFPGRFSGRQFSNSRSEMNVSTLELGDSALYLCASSTTSGGQETQYFGPGTRLLVL.

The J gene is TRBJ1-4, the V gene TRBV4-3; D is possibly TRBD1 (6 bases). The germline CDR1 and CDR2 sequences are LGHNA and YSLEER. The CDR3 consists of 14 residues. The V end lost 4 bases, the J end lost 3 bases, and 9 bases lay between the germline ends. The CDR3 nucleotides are TGCGCCAGCAGCCTACAGGGAGCTAATGAAAAACTGTTTTTT. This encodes CASSLQGANEKLFF.

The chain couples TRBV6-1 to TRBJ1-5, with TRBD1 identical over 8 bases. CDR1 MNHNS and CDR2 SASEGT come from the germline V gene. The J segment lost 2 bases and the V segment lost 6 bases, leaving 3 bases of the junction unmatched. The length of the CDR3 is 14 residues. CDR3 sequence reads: CASSSTGGNQPQHF. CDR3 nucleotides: TGTGCCAGCAGCTCGACAGGGGGCAATCAGCCCCAGCATTTT.

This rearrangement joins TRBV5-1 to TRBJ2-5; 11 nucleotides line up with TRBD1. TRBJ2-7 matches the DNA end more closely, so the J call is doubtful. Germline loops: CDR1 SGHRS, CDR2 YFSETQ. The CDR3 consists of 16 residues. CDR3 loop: CASSLATGQGGNEQYF. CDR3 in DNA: TGCGCCAGCAGCTTGGCCACGGGACAGGGGGGGAACGAGCAGTACTTC.

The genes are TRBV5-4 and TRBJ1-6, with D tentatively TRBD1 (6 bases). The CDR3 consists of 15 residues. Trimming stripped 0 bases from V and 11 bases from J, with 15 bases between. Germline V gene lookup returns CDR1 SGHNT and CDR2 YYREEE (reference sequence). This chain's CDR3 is CASSLATGLGTPLHF. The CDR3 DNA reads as TGTGCCAGCAGCTTGGCGACAGGTCTCGGGACACCCCTCCACTTT.

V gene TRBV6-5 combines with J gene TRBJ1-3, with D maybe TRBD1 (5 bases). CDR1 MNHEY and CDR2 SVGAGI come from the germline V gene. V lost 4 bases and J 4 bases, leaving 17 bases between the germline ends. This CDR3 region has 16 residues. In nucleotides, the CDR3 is TGTGCCAGCAGTTCCCCTTCCAGGGTTTCAGGAAACACCATATATTTT. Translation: CASSSPSRVSGNTIYF.

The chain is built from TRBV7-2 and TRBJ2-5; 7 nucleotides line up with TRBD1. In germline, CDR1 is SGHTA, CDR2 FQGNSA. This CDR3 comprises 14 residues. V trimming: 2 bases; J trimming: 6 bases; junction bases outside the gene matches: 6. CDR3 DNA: TGTGCCAGCAGCTTAAGCAACAGGGGAAAGACCCAGTACTTC. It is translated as CASSLSNRGKTQYF. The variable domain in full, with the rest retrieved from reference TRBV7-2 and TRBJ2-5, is GAGVSQSPSNKVTEKGKDVELRCDPISGHTALYWYRQSLGQGLEFLIYFQGNSAPDKSGLPSDRFSAERTGGSVSTLTIQRTQQEDSAVYLCASSLSNRGKTQYFGPGTRLLVL.

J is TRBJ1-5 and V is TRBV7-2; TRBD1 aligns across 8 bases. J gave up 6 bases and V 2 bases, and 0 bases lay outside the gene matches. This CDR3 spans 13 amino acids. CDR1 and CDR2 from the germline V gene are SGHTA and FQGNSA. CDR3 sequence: CASSLTGGQPQHF. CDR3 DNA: TGTGCCAGCAGCTTAACAGGGGGTCAGCCCCAGCATTTT.

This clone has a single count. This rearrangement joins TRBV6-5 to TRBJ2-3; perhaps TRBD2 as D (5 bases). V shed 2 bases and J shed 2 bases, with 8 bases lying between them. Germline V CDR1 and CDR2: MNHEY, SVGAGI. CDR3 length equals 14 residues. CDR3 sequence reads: CASSYTGITDTQYF. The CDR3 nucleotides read TGTGCCAGCAGTTACACGGGGATCACAGATACGCAGTATTTT.

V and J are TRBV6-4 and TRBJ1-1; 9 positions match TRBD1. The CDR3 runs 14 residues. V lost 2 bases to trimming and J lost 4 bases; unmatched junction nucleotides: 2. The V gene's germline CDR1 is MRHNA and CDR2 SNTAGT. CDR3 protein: CASSDRDRATEAFF. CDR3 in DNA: TGTGCCAGCAGTGACAGGGACAGGGCCACTGAAGCTTTCTTT.

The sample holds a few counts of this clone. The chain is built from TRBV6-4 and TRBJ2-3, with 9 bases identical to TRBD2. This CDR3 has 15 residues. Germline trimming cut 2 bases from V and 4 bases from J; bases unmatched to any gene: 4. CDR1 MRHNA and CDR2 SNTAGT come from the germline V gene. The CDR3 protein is CASSDEAGGPDTQYF. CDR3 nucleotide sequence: TGTGCCAGCAGTGACGAGGCGGGGGGGCCAGATACGCAGTATTTT.

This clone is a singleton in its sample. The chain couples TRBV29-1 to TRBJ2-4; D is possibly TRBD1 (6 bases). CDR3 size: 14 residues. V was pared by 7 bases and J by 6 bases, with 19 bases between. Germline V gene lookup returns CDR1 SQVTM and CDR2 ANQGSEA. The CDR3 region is CSASLQGLRNIQYF. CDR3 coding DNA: TGCAGCGCATCGTTACAGGGTTTACGAAACATTCAGTACTTC.

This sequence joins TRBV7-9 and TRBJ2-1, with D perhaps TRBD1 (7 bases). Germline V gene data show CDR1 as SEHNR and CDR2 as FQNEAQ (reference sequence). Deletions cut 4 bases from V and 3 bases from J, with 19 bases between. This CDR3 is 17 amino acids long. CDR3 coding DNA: TGTGCCAGCAGCTCGGAGGGGGCCCTAGGTCTCTACAATGAGCAGTTCTTC. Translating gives CASSSEGALGLYNEQFF.

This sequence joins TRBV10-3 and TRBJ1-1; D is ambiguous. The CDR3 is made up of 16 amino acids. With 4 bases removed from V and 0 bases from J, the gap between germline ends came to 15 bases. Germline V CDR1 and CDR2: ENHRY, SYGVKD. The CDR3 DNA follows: TGTGCCATCAGTGCAGAGCCGGCGAGGCTGAACACTGAAGCTTTCTTT. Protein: CAISAEPARLNTEAFF.

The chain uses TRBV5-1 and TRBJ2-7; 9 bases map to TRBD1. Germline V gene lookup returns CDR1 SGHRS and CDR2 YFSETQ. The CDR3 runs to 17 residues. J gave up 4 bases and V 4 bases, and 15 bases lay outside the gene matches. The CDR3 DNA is TGCGCCAGCAGCCTGAGGGCCACTACAGGGGGCCCATACGAGCAGTACTTC. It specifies CASSLRATTGGPYEQYF.

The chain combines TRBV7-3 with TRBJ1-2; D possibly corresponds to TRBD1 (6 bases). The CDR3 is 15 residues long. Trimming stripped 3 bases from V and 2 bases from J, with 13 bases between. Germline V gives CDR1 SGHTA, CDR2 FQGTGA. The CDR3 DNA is TGTGCCAGCAGCTTTTCCCTCGACAGGAACTATGGCTACACCTTC. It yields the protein CASSFSLDRNYGYTF.

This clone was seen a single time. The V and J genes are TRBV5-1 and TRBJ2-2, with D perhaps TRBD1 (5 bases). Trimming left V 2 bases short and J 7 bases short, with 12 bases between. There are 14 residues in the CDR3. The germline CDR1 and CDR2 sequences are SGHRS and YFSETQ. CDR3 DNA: TGCGCCAGCAGCTTCGCAGGGTTGGGCGGGGAGCTGTTTTTT. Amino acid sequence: CASSFAGLGGELFF.

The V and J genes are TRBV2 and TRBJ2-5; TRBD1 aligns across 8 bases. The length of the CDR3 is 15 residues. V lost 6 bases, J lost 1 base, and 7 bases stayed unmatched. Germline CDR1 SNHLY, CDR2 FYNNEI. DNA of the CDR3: TGTGCCAGCAGATCCCAGGGGGCCCTCCAAGAGACCCAGTACTTC. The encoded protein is CASRSQGALQETQYF.

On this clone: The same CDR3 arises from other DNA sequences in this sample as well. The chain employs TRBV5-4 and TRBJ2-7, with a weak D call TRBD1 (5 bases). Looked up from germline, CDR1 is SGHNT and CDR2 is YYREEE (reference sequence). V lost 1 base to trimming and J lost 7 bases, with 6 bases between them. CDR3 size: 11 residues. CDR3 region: CASSLSGEQYF. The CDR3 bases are TGTGCCAGCAGCTTGTCAGGGGAGCAGTACTTC. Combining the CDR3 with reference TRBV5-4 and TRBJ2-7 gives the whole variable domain ETGVTQSPTHLIKTRGQQVTLRCSSQSGHNTVSWYQQALGQGPQFIFQYYREEENGRGNFPPRFSGLQFPNYSSELNVNALELDDSALYLCASSLSGEQYFGPGTRLTVT.

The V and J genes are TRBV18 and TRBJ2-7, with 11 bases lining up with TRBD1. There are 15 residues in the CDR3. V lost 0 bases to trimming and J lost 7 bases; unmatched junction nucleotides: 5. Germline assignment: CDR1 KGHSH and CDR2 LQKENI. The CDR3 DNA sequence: TGTGCCAGCTCACCACCCGGGACAGGGGGTGGTGAGCAGTACTTC. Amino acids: CASSPPGTGGGEQYF.

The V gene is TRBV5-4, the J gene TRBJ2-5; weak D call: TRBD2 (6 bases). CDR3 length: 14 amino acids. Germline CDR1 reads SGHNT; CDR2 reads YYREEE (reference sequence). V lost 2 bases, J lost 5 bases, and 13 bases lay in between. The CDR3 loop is CASSLGGARETQYF. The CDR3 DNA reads TGTGCCAGCAGCTTAGGCGGGGCTAGGGAGACCCAGTACTTC.